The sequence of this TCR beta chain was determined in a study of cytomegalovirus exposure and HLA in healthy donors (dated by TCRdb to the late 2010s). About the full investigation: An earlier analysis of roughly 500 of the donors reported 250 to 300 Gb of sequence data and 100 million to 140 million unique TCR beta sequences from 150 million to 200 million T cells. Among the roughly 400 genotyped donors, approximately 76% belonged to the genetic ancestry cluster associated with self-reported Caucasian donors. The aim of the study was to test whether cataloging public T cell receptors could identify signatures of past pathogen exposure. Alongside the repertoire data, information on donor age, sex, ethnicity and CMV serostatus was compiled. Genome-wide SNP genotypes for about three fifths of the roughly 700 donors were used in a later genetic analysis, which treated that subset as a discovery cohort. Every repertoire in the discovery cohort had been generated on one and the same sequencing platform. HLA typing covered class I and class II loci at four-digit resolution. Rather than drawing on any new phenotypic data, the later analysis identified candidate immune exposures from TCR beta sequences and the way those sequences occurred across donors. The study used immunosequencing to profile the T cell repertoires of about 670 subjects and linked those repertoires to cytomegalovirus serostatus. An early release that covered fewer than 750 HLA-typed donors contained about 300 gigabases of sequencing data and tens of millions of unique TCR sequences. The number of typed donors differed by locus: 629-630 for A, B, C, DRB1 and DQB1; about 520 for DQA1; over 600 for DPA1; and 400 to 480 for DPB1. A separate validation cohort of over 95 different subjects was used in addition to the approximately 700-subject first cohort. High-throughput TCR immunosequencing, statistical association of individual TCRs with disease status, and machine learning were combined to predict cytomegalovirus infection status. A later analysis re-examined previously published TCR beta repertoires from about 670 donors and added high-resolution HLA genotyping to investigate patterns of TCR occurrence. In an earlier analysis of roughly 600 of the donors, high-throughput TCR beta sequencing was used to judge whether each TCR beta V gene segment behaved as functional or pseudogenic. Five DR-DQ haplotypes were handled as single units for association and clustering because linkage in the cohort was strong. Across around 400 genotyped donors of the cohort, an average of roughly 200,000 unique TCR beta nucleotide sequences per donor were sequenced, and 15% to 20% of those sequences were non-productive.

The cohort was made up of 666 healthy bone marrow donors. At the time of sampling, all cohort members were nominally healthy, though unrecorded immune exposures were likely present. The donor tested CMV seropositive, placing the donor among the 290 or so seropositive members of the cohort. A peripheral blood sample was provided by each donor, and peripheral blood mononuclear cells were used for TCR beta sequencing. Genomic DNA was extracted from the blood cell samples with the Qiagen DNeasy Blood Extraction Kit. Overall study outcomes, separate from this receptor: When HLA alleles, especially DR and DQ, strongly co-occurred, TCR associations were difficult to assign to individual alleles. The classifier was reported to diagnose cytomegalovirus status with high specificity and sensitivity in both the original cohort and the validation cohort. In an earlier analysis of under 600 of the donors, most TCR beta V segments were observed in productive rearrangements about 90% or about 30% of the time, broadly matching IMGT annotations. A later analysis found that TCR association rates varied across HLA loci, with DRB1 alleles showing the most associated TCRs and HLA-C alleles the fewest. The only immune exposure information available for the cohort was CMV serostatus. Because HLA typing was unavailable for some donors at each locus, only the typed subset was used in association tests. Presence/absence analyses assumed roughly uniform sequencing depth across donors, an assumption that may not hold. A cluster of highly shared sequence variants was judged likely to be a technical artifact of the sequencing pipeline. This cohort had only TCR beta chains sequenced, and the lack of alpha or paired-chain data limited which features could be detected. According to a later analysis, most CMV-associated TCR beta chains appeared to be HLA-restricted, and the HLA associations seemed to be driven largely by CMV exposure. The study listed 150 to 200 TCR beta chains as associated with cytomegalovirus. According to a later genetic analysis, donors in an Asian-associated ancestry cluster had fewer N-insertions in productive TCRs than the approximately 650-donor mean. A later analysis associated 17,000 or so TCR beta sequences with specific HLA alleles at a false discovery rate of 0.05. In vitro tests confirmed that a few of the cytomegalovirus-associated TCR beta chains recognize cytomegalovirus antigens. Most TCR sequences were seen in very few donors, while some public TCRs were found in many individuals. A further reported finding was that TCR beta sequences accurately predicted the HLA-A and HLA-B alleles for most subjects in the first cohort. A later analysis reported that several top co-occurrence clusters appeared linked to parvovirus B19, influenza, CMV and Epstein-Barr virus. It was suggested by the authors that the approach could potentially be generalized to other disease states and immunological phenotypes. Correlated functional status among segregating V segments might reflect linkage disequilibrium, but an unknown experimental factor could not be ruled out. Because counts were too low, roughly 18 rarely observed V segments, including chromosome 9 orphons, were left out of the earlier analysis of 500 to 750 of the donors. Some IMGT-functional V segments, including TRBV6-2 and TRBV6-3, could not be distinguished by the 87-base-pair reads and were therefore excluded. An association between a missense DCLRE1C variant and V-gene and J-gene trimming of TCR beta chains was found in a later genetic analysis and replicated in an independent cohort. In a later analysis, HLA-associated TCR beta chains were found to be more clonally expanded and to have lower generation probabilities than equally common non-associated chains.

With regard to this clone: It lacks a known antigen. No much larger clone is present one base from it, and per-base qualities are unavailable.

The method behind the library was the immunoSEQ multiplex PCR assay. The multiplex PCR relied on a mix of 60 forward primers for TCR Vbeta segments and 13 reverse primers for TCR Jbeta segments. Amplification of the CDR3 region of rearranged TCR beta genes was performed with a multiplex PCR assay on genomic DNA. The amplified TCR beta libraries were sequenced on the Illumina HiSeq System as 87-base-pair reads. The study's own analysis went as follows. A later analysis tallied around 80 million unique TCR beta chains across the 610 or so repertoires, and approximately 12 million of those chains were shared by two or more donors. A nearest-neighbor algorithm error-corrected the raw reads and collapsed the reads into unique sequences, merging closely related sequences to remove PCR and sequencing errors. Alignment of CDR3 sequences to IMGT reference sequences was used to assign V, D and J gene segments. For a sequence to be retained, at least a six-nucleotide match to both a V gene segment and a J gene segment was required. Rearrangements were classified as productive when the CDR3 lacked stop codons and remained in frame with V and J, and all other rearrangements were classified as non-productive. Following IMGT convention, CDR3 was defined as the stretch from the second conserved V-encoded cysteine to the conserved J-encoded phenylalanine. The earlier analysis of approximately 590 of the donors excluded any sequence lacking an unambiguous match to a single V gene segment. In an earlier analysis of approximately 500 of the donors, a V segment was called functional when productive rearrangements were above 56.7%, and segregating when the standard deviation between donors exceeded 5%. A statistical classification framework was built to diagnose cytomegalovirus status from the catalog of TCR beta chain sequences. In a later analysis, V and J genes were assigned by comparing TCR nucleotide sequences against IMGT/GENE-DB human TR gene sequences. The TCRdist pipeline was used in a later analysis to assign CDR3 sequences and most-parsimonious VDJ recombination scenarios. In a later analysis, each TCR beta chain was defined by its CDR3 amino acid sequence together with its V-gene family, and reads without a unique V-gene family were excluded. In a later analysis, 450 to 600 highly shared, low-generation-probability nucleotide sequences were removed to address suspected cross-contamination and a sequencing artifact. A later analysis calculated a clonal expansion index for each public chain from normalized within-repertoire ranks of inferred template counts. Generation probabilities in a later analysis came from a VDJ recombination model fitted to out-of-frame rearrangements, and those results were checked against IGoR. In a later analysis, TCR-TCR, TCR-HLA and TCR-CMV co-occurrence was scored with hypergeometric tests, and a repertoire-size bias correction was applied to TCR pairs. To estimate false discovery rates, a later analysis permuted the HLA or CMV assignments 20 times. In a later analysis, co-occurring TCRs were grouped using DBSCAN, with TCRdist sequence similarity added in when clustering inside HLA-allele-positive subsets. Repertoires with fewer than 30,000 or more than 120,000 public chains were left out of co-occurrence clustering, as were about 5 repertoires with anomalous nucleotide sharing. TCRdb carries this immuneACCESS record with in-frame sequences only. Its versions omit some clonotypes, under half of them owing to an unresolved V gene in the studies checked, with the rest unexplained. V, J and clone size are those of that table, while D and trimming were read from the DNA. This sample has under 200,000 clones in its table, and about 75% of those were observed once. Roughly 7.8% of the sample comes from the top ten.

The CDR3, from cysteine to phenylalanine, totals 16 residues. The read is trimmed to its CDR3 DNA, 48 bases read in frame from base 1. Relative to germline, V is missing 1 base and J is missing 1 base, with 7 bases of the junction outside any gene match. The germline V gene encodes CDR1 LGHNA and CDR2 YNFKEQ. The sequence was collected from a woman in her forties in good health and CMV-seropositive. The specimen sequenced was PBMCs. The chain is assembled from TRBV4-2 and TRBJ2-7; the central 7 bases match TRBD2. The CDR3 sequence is CASSQGVGGSSYEQYF. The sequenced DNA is TGTGCCAGCAGCCAAGGGGTGGGAGGGTCGTCCTACGAGCAGTACTTC.